This T cell receptor beta chain emerged from a study of blood T cell repertoires in COVID-19. CDR1 is LGHDT, CDR2 YNNKEL, per germline (reference sequence). This CDR3 contains 15 residues. V lost 4 bases and J 0 bases, leaving 12 bases between the germline ends. Generated by immunoSEQ multiplex PCR, the TCRdb table keeps only in-frame clones and is missing some. The sample consists of 250,000 to 400,000 clones, about 85% of them appearing once. Ages ranged from roughly 18 to 95 years, with residence in approximately 23 US areas. A COVID-19 case had been met by exposed participants during the 2 weeks before study entry.

This chain connects TRBV3-1 (or the pseudogene TRBV3-2) to TRBJ2-5; possibly TRBD2 for D (5 bases). The sequence was collected from a woman younger than 45 who had been exposed to COVID-19. Sequenced sample: PBMCs or T cells enriched from blood (not recorded which). CDR3 in DNA: TGTGCCAGCAGCCCCAGCGGAAGGTACCAAGAGACCCAGTACTTC. It specifies CASSPSGRYQETQYF.